These 21 T cell receptor beta chains came from one sample sequenced in a study of OX40 agonist ivuxolimab in advanced cancers. Generated by immunoSEQ multiplex PCR, the TCRdb table keeps only in-frame clones and is missing some. The sample includes roughly 25,000 clones, approximately 89% of them seen just once. Sample: CD4+ or CD8+ T cells sorted from blood, taken in a trial of the OX40 agonist ivuxolimab. All receptors derive from an adult with an advanced solid tumor such as melanoma, head and neck, liver or kidney cancer.

This chain links TRBV27 with TRBJ2-1; TRBD2 might be the D (5 bases). Germline lookup yields CDR1 MNHEY and CDR2 SMNVEV (reference sequence). The V and J ends lost 6 bases and 10 bases respectively, with 10 bases between them. This CDR3 region has 11 residues. CDR3 DNA sequence: TGTGCCAGCAGAGGGTGGGAGGAGCAGTTCTTC. Encoded protein: CASRGWEEQFF.

The chain combines TRBV29-1 with TRBJ2-3, with 13 bases identical to TRBD2. The CDR3 extends over 14 amino acids. V trimming: 7 bases; J trimming: 7 bases; junction bases outside the gene matches: 8. Germline-derived CDR1 and CDR2 are SQVTM and ANQGSEA. The CDR3 coding sequence is TGCAGCGGGGGGACTAGCGGGGAGTCGAATACGCAGTATTTT. Translation: CSGGTSGESNTQYF.

In DNA, the CDR3 is TGCGCCAGCAGCGCGGGGACTAGCGGGAGGGTCCTCACCGGGGAGCTGTTTTTT. Translation gives CASSAGTSGRVLTGELFF. The chain uses TRBV5-1 and TRBJ2-2; the match to TRBD2 covers 16 bases. This CDR3 region has 18 residues. CDR1 SGHRS and CDR2 YFSETQ come from the germline V gene. Germline trimming cut 4 bases from V and 4 bases from J; bases unmatched to any gene: 7.

The CDR3 nucleotides are TGTGCCAGCAGGTGGGACAGGGGATCGAAGGCTTTCTTT. This codes for CASRWDRGSKAFF. V and J are TRBV6-6 and TRBJ1-1; 10 bases line up with TRBD1. This CDR3 region has 13 residues. From germline, CDR1 is MNHNY and CDR2 SVGAGI (reference sequence). V was pared by 6 bases and J by 11 bases, with 9 bases of the junction left unmatched.

The chain employs TRBV7-8 and TRBJ1-5, with D possibly being TRBD1 (5 bases). CDR1 is SGHVS, CDR2 FQNEAQ, per germline. This CDR3 comprises 15 residues. V was trimmed by 3 bases and J by 5 bases, leaving 14 bases between them. As DNA, the CDR3 is TGTGCCAGCAGCTTGGGTGGGCAGGGCGATCAGCCCCAGCATTTT. Amino acids: CASSLGGQGDQPQHF.

The chain joins TRBV5-1 to TRBJ2-6; 7 nucleotides line up with TRBD1. Losses at the gene ends were 4 bases for V and 0 bases for J; bases not matched to a gene: 10. CDR1 and CDR2 (germline): SGHRS, YFSETQ. This CDR3 is 18 amino acids long. The CDR3 sequence is CASSPRQGFSSGANVLTF. CDR3 nucleotide sequence: TGCGCCAGCAGCCCACGACAGGGATTTTCCTCTGGGGCCAACGTCCTGACTTTC.

This clone was seen only a few times. The chain couples TRBV2 to TRBJ1-2; TRBD1 matches 8 bases. The CDR3 has 12 amino acids. J gave up 7 bases and V 5 bases, and 3 bases lay outside the gene matches. Germline CDR1 is SNHLY and CDR2 is FYNNEI. The CDR3 DNA reads TGTGCCAGCAGTCCGGACAGGGCTGGCTACACCTTC. As protein: CASSPDRAGYTF.

The chain is built from TRBV7-9 and TRBJ2-1; perhaps TRBD2 as D (6 bases). The CDR3 totals 16 residues. The germline CDR1 and CDR2 sequences are SEHNR and FQNEAQ (reference sequence). Trimming left V 3 bases short and J 5 bases short, with 17 bases between. The CDR3 spells CASSLNPGLTHNEQFF. CDR3 bases: TGTGCCAGCAGCTTGAATCCGGGACTTACCCACAATGAGCAGTTCTTC.

This clone was counted between two and nine times. The chain links TRBV19 to TRBJ2-7; 8 nucleotides match TRBD2. V lost 10 bases, J lost 0 bases, and 8 bases stayed unmatched. This CDR3 is built from 14 residues. Per the germline V gene, CDR1 is LNHDA and CDR2 is SQIVND (reference sequence). The CDR3 protein is CATSGSSDSYEQYF. The CDR3 bases are TGTGCCACCAGCGGGAGCTCGGACTCCTACGAGCAGTACTTC.

V is TRBV30 and J is TRBJ1-2, with unresolved D. Germline CDR1 is GTSNPN and CDR2 is SVGIG (reference sequence). V dropped 2 bases and J dropped 3 bases, with 7 bases sitting between them. The CDR3 consists of 12 residues. The CDR3 DNA reads as TGTGCCTGGAGTCCCCTCGACTATGGCTACACCTTC. This codes for CAWSPLDYGYTF.

The table lists this clone with a few counts. The CDR3 DNA is TGTGCCAGCAGCTTAATCGTACACACTGAAGCTTTCTTT. Its protein is CASSLIVHTEAFF. This rearrangement joins TRBV11-2 to TRBJ1-1; D remains ambiguous. Germline loops: CDR1 SGHAT, CDR2 FQNNGV. There are 13 residues in the CDR3. Trimming cost V 2 bases and J 3 bases, with 7 bases left between them.

The chain couples TRBV5-1 to TRBJ1-2, with TRBD1 matching 9 bases. Germline V gives CDR1 SGHRS, CDR2 YFSETQ. Trimming at V came to 5 bases and at J to 7 bases, leaving 9 bases not matched to a gene. This CDR3 is 14 amino acids long. The DNA for the CDR3 is TGCGCCAGCAGGCAGGAGACAGGGGGAATTGGCTACACCTTC. Protein product: CASRQETGGIGYTF.

The genes are TRBV7-2 and TRBJ2-7; D is perhaps TRBD2 (6 bases). Trimming pared 5 bases from V and 2 bases from J, leaving 16 bases between. CDR1 and CDR2 from the germline V gene are SGHTA and FQGNSA. The CDR3 consists of 15 residues. The DNA for the CDR3 is TGTGCCAGCAGCCCGGAGGGCGGATCTACCTACGAGCAGTACTTC. Protein product: CASSPEGGSTYEQYF.

The chain carries TRBV6-5 and TRBJ2-1; 10 bases are a match to TRBD1. V dropped 5 bases and J dropped 7; count of bases not matched to a gene: 5. Germline values: CDR1 MNHEY, CDR2 SVGAGI. The CDR3 totals 14 residues. CDR3 sequence: CASSPRQGANEQFF. In DNA, the CDR3 is TGTGCCAGCAGTCCCCGACAGGGGGCTAATGAGCAGTTCTTC.

J is TRBJ2-3 and V is TRBV7-9; 11 bases align to TRBD2. Germline loops: CDR1 SEHNR, CDR2 FQNEAQ (reference sequence). This CDR3 region has 15 residues. After removal of 6 bases from V and 3 bases from J, the junction contained 5 bases not matched to a gene. CDR3 loop: CASRPLAGATDTQYF. CDR3 bases: TGTGCCAGCAGACCACTAGCGGGAGCGACAGATACGCAGTATTTT.

V gene TRBV5-1 combines with J gene TRBJ1-3; D gene ambiguous. This CDR3 comprises 16 residues. Trimming stripped 1 base from V and 0 bases from J, with 11 bases between. The germline V gene has CDR1 SGHRS and CDR2 YFSETQ. The CDR3 is CASSLQPPDSGNTIYF. The CDR3 DNA is TGCGCCAGCAGCTTGCAACCACCCGACTCTGGAAACACCATATATTTT.

This clone was seen once. The chain is built from TRBV11-2 and TRBJ2-7, with TRBD1 identical over 9 bases. The CDR3 consists of 16 residues. Trimming at V came to 4 bases and at J to 4 bases, leaving 11 bases not matched to a gene. In germline, CDR1 is SGHAT, CDR2 FQNNGV. CDR3 sequence: CASSSLTGTGPYEQYF. The CDR3 DNA reads as TGTGCCAGCAGCTCATTAACCGGGACAGGGCCATACGAGCAGTACTTC.

The chain combines TRBV29-1 with TRBJ2-7; tentatively, D is TRBD2 (6 bases). Trimming took off 4 bases at V and 3 bases at J, with 10 bases between the two ends. This CDR3 contains 12 residues. CDR1 SQVTM and CDR2 ANQGSEA come from the germline V gene. CDR3: CSVGGSGYEQYF. The DNA of the CDR3 is TGCAGCGTTGGAGGTAGCGGCTACGAGCAGTACTTC.

This chain uses TRBV7-6 with TRBJ2-1, with TRBD1 matching over 7 bases. Trimming removed 8 bases from V and 6 bases from J; junction bases left unmatched: 13. CDR3 length: 15 amino acids. CDR1 and CDR2 from the germline V gene are SGHVS and FNYEAQ. DNA of the CDR3: TGTGCCAGCTCGCTCGGGGCAGGGGGTCTCAATGAGCAGTTCTTC. It specifies CASSLGAGGLNEQFF.

This clone was seen only a few times. This rearrangement joins TRBV23-1 to TRBJ2-1; 7 bases align to TRBD2. TRBV23-1 is marked as an open reading frame, function uncertain. This CDR3 is built from 14 residues. Unmatched junction bases numbered 4, after V lost 0 bases and J lost 8 bases. The CDR3 sequence is CASSQSGGIDEQFF. The CDR3 nucleotides read TGCGCCAGCAGTCAATCGGGGGGGATCGATGAGCAGTTCTTC.

The J gene is TRBJ2-3, the V gene TRBV9; D not certain. Germline lookup yields CDR1 SGDLS and CDR2 YYNGEE. The CDR3 is 16 amino acids. Between the trimmed V and J ends, which lost 1 base and 1 base, there was a span of 13 bases. The CDR3 DNA is TGTGCCAGCAGCGTACAAATATCACCCCGCACAGATACGCAGTATTTT. Translated, it gives CASSVQISPRTDTQYF.